These 15 T cell receptor beta chains share one sample of origin, sequenced in a study of cytomegalovirus exposure and HLA in healthy donors. It was with 60 Vbeta and 13 Jbeta primers that the PCR ran. Data came from immunoSEQ multiplex PCR; TCRdb stores just in-frame clones and leaves some out. The sample includes about 180,000 clones, about 85% seen only once; the top ten take about 1.3%. The sequenced sample was PBMCs. All receptors come from a girl aged 5-17 years in good health and CMV-seropositive.

This chain connects TRBV13 to TRBJ2-7; 8 bases map to TRBD1. The length of the CDR3 is 15 residues. CDR1 and CDR2 from the germline V gene are PRHDT and FYEKMQ (reference sequence). With 2 bases clipped from V and 5 bases from J, the junction kept 8 bases outside the gene matches. The CDR3 reads CASSLTQGASDEQYF. CDR3 bases: TGTGCCAGCAGCTTAACGCAGGGGGCATCGGACGAGCAGTACTTC.

The genes are TRBV5-4 and TRBJ2-7; 7 bases agree with TRBD2. The CDR3 loop spans 16 amino acids. Germline V gene sequence: CDR1 SGHNT, CDR2 YYREEE (reference sequence). With 0 bases clipped from V and 5 bases from J, the junction kept 11 bases outside the gene matches. In DNA form, the CDR3 reads TGTGCCAGCAGCTTGGATCAGCGGGGCGGTCGAAACGAGCAGTACTTC. Its translation: CASSLDQRGGRNEQYF.

The chain links TRBV7-2 to TRBJ2-2; D may be TRBD2 (6 bases). Trimming took 5 bases from V and 1 from J, leaving 14 bases between them. Germline values: CDR1 SGHTA, CDR2 FQGNSA. The CDR3 has 16 amino acids. The CDR3, as DNA: TGTGCCAGCAGCCCACCCGGAGGGATGAACACCGGGGAGCTGTTTTTT. Translation gives CASSPPGGMNTGELFF.

V gene TRBV19 combines with J gene TRBJ2-5; 7 bases agree with TRBD1. With 11 bases clipped from V and 1 base from J, the junction kept 4 bases outside the gene matches. The length of the CDR3 is 12 residues. Looked up from germline, CDR1 is LNHDA and CDR2 is SQIVND (reference sequence). The CDR3 loop reads CAVGQIQETQYF. DNA for the CDR3: TGTGCCGTGGGACAGATCCAAGAGACCCAGTACTTC.

The genes are TRBV4-3 and TRBJ2-7; a weak D match, TRBD1 (5 bases). Germline-derived CDR1 and CDR2 are LGHNA and YSLEER. The germline V and J ends were trimmed by 0 bases and 0 bases, with 12 bases remaining between them. CDR3 length: 16 residues. CDR3 protein: CASSQDWGVSSYEQYF. The CDR3 bases are TGCGCCAGCAGCCAAGACTGGGGCGTGAGCTCCTACGAGCAGTACTTC.

The chain is built from TRBV5-1 and TRBJ2-5, with 14 bases lining up with TRBD2. The V and J ends lost 2 bases and 4 bases, in that order; junction bases with no gene match: 1. Germline-derived CDR1 and CDR2 are SGHRS and YFSETQ. The CDR3 totals 15 residues. The CDR3 sequence: CASSFGTSGRETQYF. The DNA of the CDR3 is TGCGCCAGCAGCTTCGGGACTAGCGGGAGAGAGACCCAGTACTTC.

A single count supports this clone. This rearrangement joins TRBV7-9 to TRBJ1-4, with 8 bases that match TRBD1. Germline V gives CDR1 SEHNR, CDR2 FQNEAQ (reference sequence). The CDR3 covers 14 residues. V was pared by 5 bases and J by 11 bases, with 10 bases of the junction left unmatched. The CDR3 loop reads CASSPGDRRDKLFF. In nucleotides, the CDR3 is TGTGCCAGCAGCCCTGGGGACAGGCGTGATAAACTGTTTTTT.

The rearrangement joins TRBV27 to TRBJ2-1, with D maybe TRBD2 (5 bases). Germline CDR1 and CDR2: MNHEY and SMNVEV (reference sequence). The CDR3 spans 12 residues. V was cut by 3 bases and J by 5 bases, with 5 bases left in between. This CDR3 is CASSFGDNEQFF. Here the CDR3 DNA reads TGTGCCAGCAGTTTCGGGGACAATGAGCAGTTCTTC.

The chain recombines TRBV4-1 with TRBJ2-7, with a tentative D call TRBD1 (6 bases). From germline, CDR1 is MGHRA and CDR2 YSYEKL. Between the trimmed V and J ends, which lost 4 bases and 0 bases, there was a span of 13 bases. There are 15 residues in the CDR3. DNA for the CDR3: TGCGCCAGCAGCCGTCTAGGGGGAAACTCCTACGAGCAGTACTTC. This codes for CASSRLGGNSYEQYF.

This chain links TRBV7-9 with TRBJ2-3; 7 bases are a match to TRBD2. The CDR3 covers 16 residues. The V gene end was trimmed by 3 bases and the J gene end by 1 base; junction bases not matched to a gene: 7. CDR1 and CDR2 (germline): SEHNR, FQNEAQ (reference sequence). The CDR3 DNA reads as TGTGCCAGCAGCTTCAGGTCGGGAGGCCGCACAGATACGCAGTATTTT. Its translation: CASSFRSGGRTDTQYF. Combining the CDR3 with reference TRBV7-9 and TRBJ2-3 gives the whole variable domain DTGVSQNPRHKITKRGQNVTFRCDPISEHNRLYWYRQTLGQGPEFLTYFQNEAQLEKSRLLSDRFSAERPKGSFSTLEIQRTEQGDSAMYLCASSFRSGGRTDTQYFGPGTRLTVL.

CDR3 nucleotide sequence: TGCAGTGCCCCAAGGGGTAATGAGCAGTTCTTC. As protein: CSAPRGNEQFF. The V gene is TRBV20-1, the J gene TRBJ2-1; D is possibly TRBD1 (5 bases). Germline V gene sequence: CDR1 DFQATT, CDR2 SNEGSKA (reference sequence). V lost 6 bases and J lost 7, with 10 bases in between. The CDR3 is 11 residues long.

The chain couples TRBV5-1 to TRBJ2-5; 9 positions match TRBD1. The V and J ends lost 1 base and 5 bases, in that order; junction bases with no gene match: 6. The V gene's germline CDR1 is SGHRS and CDR2 YFSETQ. This CDR3 spans 15 amino acids. CDR3 nucleotides: TGCGCCAGCAGCTTGACCGGGACAGGGAGGGAGACCCAGTACTTC. It yields the protein CASSLTGTGRETQYF.

This chain uses TRBV30 with TRBJ2-3; 9 bases are shared with TRBD1. V shed 3 bases and J 2 bases; nucleotides not matched to a gene: 6. The CDR3 runs to 15 residues. Germline V gene lookup returns CDR1 GTSNPN and CDR2 SVGIG (reference sequence). The chain's CDR3 is CAWSKDRGSTDTQYF. The CDR3 DNA reads TGTGCCTGGAGCAAGGACAGGGGATCCACAGATACGCAGTATTTT.

In this sample, this clone turned up a few times. The V and J genes are TRBV6-6 and TRBJ1-5, with D possibly TRBD1 on 5 matching bases. The CDR3 contains 16 residues. Germline CDR1 and CDR2: MNHNY and SVGAGI (reference sequence). V was trimmed by 3 bases and J by 2 bases, leaving 14 bases between them. For the CDR3, the DNA is TGTGCCAGCAGTTATCTGGGGTCGGGGGGCAATCAGCCCCAGCATTTT. Encoded protein: CASSYLGSGGNQPQHF.

The chain is built from TRBV25-1 and TRBJ1-1; 7 nucleotides line up with TRBD1. The CDR3 loop spans 11 amino acids. CDR1 and CDR2 (germline): MGHDK, SYGVNS. V shed 8 bases and J 11 bases; nucleotides not matched to a gene: 8. The DNA for the CDR3 is TGTGCCAGCGGTCACGACAGGGTGGCTTTCTTT. It specifies CASGHDRVAFF.